This T cell receptor beta chain was sequenced for a study of CD8 T cells in cerebrospinal fluid in Alzheimer's disease. Profiling of CSF cells used 10X single-cell V(D)J plus 5' expression. From its re-call of the 10x single-cell sequencing reads, TCRdb lists each CDR3 protein once, without DNA. The sample holds over a thousand distinct CDR3 sequences. This CDR3 is 14 amino acids long. Germline V gene sequence: CDR1 LNHDA, CDR2 SQIVND (reference sequence). The sequenced material came from cerebrospinal fluid. The chain carries TRBV19 and TRBJ2-3; TCRdb reports TRBD2, a call that lacks DNA to check it against. The origin of this receptor is a human donor with Parkinson's disease. The CDR3 here is CASSWSSGLDTQYF.